This T cell receptor beta chain was sequenced during a study of blood T cell repertoires in COVID-19. Across the whole study: Material from acute and convalescent COVID-19 was sourced from the United States, Italy and Spain. PBMCs, B-cell-depleted T cells, or T cells provided the cDNA or gDNA that made up the material.

This clone was detected a few times. V shed 5 bases, J shed 2 bases, and the junction held 6 bases outside the gene matches. CDR1 is SGHAT, CDR2 FQDESV, per germline (reference sequence). The CDR3 runs 15 residues. In the original processing: It was from reference gene primer amplification that nucleated cell counts were estimated. Sequencing was performed with immunoSEQ multiplex PCR; in TCRdb, only in-frame clones are kept and a portion is missing. That table supplies the V and J calls and clone size; D and trimming were determined from the DNA. The sample has about 98,000 clones; roughly 82% are singletons.

The sequenced sample was peripheral blood. This receptor was taken from an older man with active or convalescent COVID-19. The V and J genes are TRBV11-1 and TRBJ1-1; 9 nucleotides match TRBD1. CDR3: CASSPRDRANTEAFF. The CDR3, as DNA: TGTGCCAGCAGCCCCAGGGACAGGGCAAACACTGAAGCTTTCTTT.